This TCR beta chain was found in a study of blood T cell repertoires in COVID-19. Per the study methods: Using reference gene primer amplification, nucleated cell counts were estimated. Assay: immunoSEQ multiplex PCR; the TCRdb copy retains only in-frame clones and omits some. V, J and clone size derive from that table, while D and trimming were established from the DNA sequence. Of some 260,000 clones listed, 70% to 90% are singletons. The source material was peripheral blood. The source is a man aged 18 to 30 with active or convalescent COVID-19.

The CDR3 nucleotides read TGCGCCAGCAGCTTCACAGGGGAAGCCTACGAGCAGTACTTC. Encoded protein: CASSFTGEAYEQYF. J is TRBJ2-7 and V is TRBV5-1; 7 positions match TRBD1. The ends lost 2 bases at V and 2 bases at J; junction bases unmatched: 4. The germline gives CDR1 SGHRS, CDR2 YFSETQ. The CDR3 contains 14 residues.